What follows is one T cell receptor beta chain and its context. Its antigen is unidentified. The data stem from a study of CD8+ T cells in alopecia areata. Looking at the study overall: Those patients who were treated received oral tofacitinib, which was given at 5 to 10 mg twice daily for moderate-to-severe alopecia areata.

Germline CDR1 and CDR2: MNHNS and SASEGT. Trimming took 2 bases from V and 3 from J; bases not matched to a gene: 12. This CDR3 comprises 17 residues. General study points: Relative to mice, TCR sharing across patients was less clear, a difference possibly HLA-related.

RNA extraction was followed by reverse transcription into cDNA, which acted as the sequencing template. Produced via immunoSEQ multiplex PCR; TCRdb's table is partial and in-frame only. This table holds approximately 150,000 clones, over 45% found once. The J gene is TRBJ2-7, the V gene TRBV6-1, with TRBD1 matching over 8 bases. The sample consisted of CD4+ T cells sorted from blood. The sequence came from a human donor with alopecia areata. The CDR3 is CASSESRGLRLRYEQYF. The CDR3 DNA is TGTGCCAGCAGTGAATCCAGGGGGCTTCGACTCCGCTACGAGCAGTACTTC.